The 21 T cell receptor beta chains reported below all come from one sample, sequenced in a study of OX40 agonist ivuxolimab in advanced cancers. The assay was immunoSEQ multiplex PCR, and TCRdb's table has in-frame clones only and misses some. This sample carries 30,000 to 40,000 clones, about 90% of them seen once, and the ten largest clones take 15% to 20%. Material: CD4+ or CD8+ T cells sorted from blood, obtained in a trial of the OX40 agonist ivuxolimab. These receptors came from an adult with an advanced solid tumor such as melanoma, head and neck, liver or kidney cancer.

V is TRBV28 and J is TRBJ1-1; D not resolved. Trimming stripped 5 bases from V and 2 bases from J, with 6 bases between. Germline CDR1 and CDR2: MDHEN and SYDVKM. The CDR3 is made up of 12 amino acids. The CDR3 here is CASSTPNTEAFF. In nucleotides, the CDR3 is TGTGCCAGCAGTACACCAAACACTGAAGCTTTCTTT.

The rearrangement links TRBV7-9 to TRBJ2-2; D is ambiguous. V dropped 7 bases and J dropped 0 bases, with 9 bases sitting between them. The germline gives CDR1 SEHNR, CDR2 FQNEAQ (reference sequence). The CDR3 spans 14 residues. Here the CDR3 reads CASTISSNTGELFF. In DNA form, the CDR3 reads TGTGCCAGCACTATCAGCTCGAACACCGGGGAGCTGTTTTTT.

This clone was detected only a few times. The rearrangement joins TRBV6-4 to TRBJ2-3; TRBD1 matches at 11 bases. The germline V gene encodes CDR1 MRHNA and CDR2 SNTAGT. This CDR3 spans 14 amino acids. Losses at the gene ends were 4 bases for V and 4 bases for J; bases not matched to a gene: 1. The CDR3 sequence: CASSGTGGADTQYF. The CDR3, as DNA: TGTGCCAGCAGTGGGACAGGGGGCGCAGATACGCAGTATTTT.

The chain is built from TRBV27 and TRBJ1-5; D perhaps matches TRBD1 (6 bases). Trimming took off 3 bases at V and 6 bases at J, with 9 bases between the two ends. CDR1 and CDR2 from the germline V gene are MNHEY and SMNVEV (reference sequence). The CDR3 covers 13 residues. The chain's CDR3 is CASSFRGGQPQHF. Here the CDR3 DNA reads TGTGCCAGCAGTTTCAGGGGCGGTCAGCCCCAGCATTTT.

The V gene is TRBV7-3, the J gene TRBJ2-1, with 12 bases aligning to TRBD2. The germline V gene has CDR1 SGHTA and CDR2 FQGTGA. CDR3 length: 15 residues. With 4 bases clipped from V and 6 bases from J, the junction kept 4 bases outside the gene matches. In nucleotides, the CDR3 is TGTGCCAGCAGCTCAACTAGCGGGGGGATCAATGAGCAGTTCTTC. Residues: CASSSTSGGINEQFF.

The V and J genes are TRBV5-1 and TRBJ1-1; no firm D call. The germline V gene has CDR1 SGHRS and CDR2 YFSETQ. V was cut by 0 bases and J by 9 bases, with 12 bases left in between. The CDR3 covers 13 residues. The CDR3 DNA is TGCGCCAGCAGCTTGGAATCCGGGTTCAAAGCTTTCTTT. Translated, it gives CASSLESGFKAFF.

The chain links TRBV6-5 to TRBJ2-7; 8 bases fit TRBD1. Per germline, CDR1 MNHEY and CDR2 SVGAGI. Trimming cost V 0 bases and J 2 bases; bases outside gene matches: 3. The CDR3 extends over 15 amino acids. The CDR3 sequence is CASSYSTGVAYEQYF. As DNA, the CDR3 is TGTGCCAGCAGTTACTCGACAGGGGTGGCCTACGAGCAGTACTTC.

The rearrangement joins TRBV6-5 to TRBJ1-2; D unclear. Germline assignment: CDR1 MNHEY and CDR2 SVGAGI. The CDR3 consists of 14 residues. The germline V and J ends were trimmed by 6 bases and 4 bases, with 15 bases remaining between them. In DNA form, the CDR3 reads TGTGCCAGCAGCCCTGATTTTGGTTTCTATGGCTACACCTTC. Translating it yields CASSPDFGFYGYTF.

V is TRBV30 and J is TRBJ1-5, with TRBD1 as a possible D gene (5 bases). Trimming removed 1 base at V and 1 base at J, with 5 bases between. Germline V lookup: CDR1 GTSNPN, CDR2 SVGIG (reference sequence). This CDR3 has 13 residues. The CDR3 loop reads CAWSGGSNQPQHF. As DNA, the CDR3 is TGTGCCTGGAGTGGGGGCAGCAATCAGCCCCAGCATTTT.

The J gene is TRBJ2-5, the V gene TRBV5-8; 7 bases map to TRBD1. CDR3 length: 13 residues. CDR1 is SGHTS, CDR2 YDEGEE, per germline. Trimming cost V 4 bases and J 3 bases; bases outside gene matches: 3. The CDR3 DNA follows: TGTGCCAGCAGCATTGACAGGGAAGAGACCCAGTACTTC. The encoded protein is CASSIDREETQYF.

The CDR3 DNA follows: TGCGCCAGCAGCCCCGATTCCAGCGTTTACGAGCAGTACTTC. It is translated as CASSPDSSVYEQYF. The V call is TRBV4-1, the J call TRBJ2-7; D not certain. This CDR3 has 14 residues. Trimming removed 4 bases at V and 4 bases at J, with 14 bases between. CDR1 is MGHRA, CDR2 YSYEKL, per germline.

The V call is TRBV2, the J call TRBJ2-1, with D tentatively TRBD2 (6 bases). CDR1 is SNHLY, CDR2 FYNNEI, per germline. Trimming shortened V by 5 bases and J by 0 bases, and 11 bases separated the two germline ends. The CDR3 loop spans 15 amino acids. CDR3 region: CASSQRTNSYNEQFF. CDR3 DNA: TGTGCCAGCAGTCAACGGACTAACTCCTACAATGAGCAGTTCTTC.

This chain joins TRBV7-9 and TRBJ2-1; tentative D call: TRBD2 (7 bases). V lost 2 bases to trimming and J lost 3 bases, with 14 bases between them. The CDR3 is 16 residues long. Germline V gene data show CDR1 as SEHNR and CDR2 as FQNEAQ (reference sequence). The CDR3 DNA reads TGTGCCAGCAGCTTACGGCGCGGGGGCGACTACAATGAGCAGTTCTTC. Translation gives CASSLRRGGDYNEQFF.

This rearrangement joins TRBV27 to TRBJ2-7; 8 bases line up with TRBD2. The CDR3 is 15 residues long. Unmatched junction bases numbered 7, after V lost 6 bases and J lost 0 bases. Germline V gene sequence: CDR1 MNHEY, CDR2 SMNVEV (reference sequence). The CDR3 DNA is TGTGCCAGCAGGCCGGGGGGGAGCGTCTCCTACGAGCAGTACTTC. This translates into CASRPGGSVSYEQYF.

V usage is TRBV19 and J usage is TRBJ1-5; the D gene is possibly TRBD1 (5 bases). The CDR3 loop spans 16 amino acids. V shed 1 base and J shed 3 bases, with 13 bases lying between them. Per germline, CDR1 LNHDA and CDR2 SQIVND (reference sequence). The CDR3 DNA reads as TGTGCCAGTAGTATAGTCGGGGGAGTGGTCAATCAGCCCCAGCATTTT. This gives the protein CASSIVGGVVNQPQHF.

This sequence joins TRBV29-1 and TRBJ1-6; the D is unclear. V was trimmed by 4 bases and J by 1 base, leaving 26 bases between them. This CDR3 comprises 20 residues. Per germline, CDR1 SQVTM and CDR2 ANQGSEA. CDR3 residues: CSVGCRALFAPVSYNSPLHF. The CDR3 nucleotides read TGCAGCGTTGGATGCCGGGCGCTCTTTGCCCCGGTATCCTATAATTCACCCCTCCACTTT.

The chain joins TRBV5-6 to TRBJ2-4; 14 bases are shared with TRBD2. Germline V gene lookup returns CDR1 SGHDT and CDR2 YYEEEE. The CDR3 has 15 amino acids. J lost 1 base, V lost 7 bases, and 1 base had no gene match. In DNA, the CDR3 is TGTGCCAGCGGGACTAGCGGGGGTGCCAAAAACATTCAGTACTTC. This gives the protein CASGTSGGAKNIQYF.

The chain employs TRBV19 and TRBJ2-5, with D possibly being TRBD1 (6 bases). The DNA end is a closer match to TRBJ2-7, so the J assignment may be wrong. The CDR3 length is 14 residues. Germline loops: CDR1 LNHDA, CDR2 SQIVND (reference sequence). CDR3 region: CASSINRDNYEQYF. CDR3 in DNA: TGTGCCAGTAGTATAAATCGGGACAACTACGAGCAGTACTTC.

This chain connects TRBV2 to TRBJ2-7; D is unresolved. Trimming took off 0 bases at V and 0 bases at J, with 9 bases between the two ends. In germline, CDR1 is SNHLY, CDR2 FYNNEI. This CDR3 contains 15 residues. The DNA for the CDR3 is TGTGCCAGCAGTGAAGCGCCGGATAGCTCCTACGAGCAGTACTTC. Translating it yields CASSEAPDSSYEQYF.

The rearrangement links TRBV7-2 to TRBJ1-6; 9 bases fit TRBD1. V shed 5 bases and J 8 bases; nucleotides not matched to a gene: 4. Germline CDR1 reads SGHTA; CDR2 reads FQGNSA. The CDR3 is made up of 14 amino acids. CDR3 sequence reads: CASSQDRGDSPLHF. DNA for the CDR3: TGTGCCAGCAGCCAGGACAGGGGAGATTCACCCCTCCACTTT.

The J gene is TRBJ1-2, the V gene TRBV25-1; D gene unclear. Germline V gene lookup returns CDR1 MGHDK and CDR2 SYGVNS. Trimming stripped 1 base from V and 4 bases from J, with 10 bases between. This CDR3 spans 14 amino acids. The CDR3 here is CASSESVQSYGYTF. CDR3 sequence (DNA): TGTGCCAGCAGTGAATCCGTGCAGAGCTATGGCTACACCTTC.